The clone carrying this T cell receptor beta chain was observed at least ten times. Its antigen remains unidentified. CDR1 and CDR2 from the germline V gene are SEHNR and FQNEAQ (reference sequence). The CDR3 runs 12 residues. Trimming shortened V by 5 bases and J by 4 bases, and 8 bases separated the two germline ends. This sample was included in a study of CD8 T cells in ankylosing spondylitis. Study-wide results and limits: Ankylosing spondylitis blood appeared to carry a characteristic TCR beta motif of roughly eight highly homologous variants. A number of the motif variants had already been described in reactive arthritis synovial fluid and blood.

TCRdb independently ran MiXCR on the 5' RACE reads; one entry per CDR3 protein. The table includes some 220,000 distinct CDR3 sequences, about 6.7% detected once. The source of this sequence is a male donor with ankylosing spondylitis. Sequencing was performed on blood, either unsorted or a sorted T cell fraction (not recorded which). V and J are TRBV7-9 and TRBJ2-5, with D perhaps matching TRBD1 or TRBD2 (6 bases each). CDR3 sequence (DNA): TGTGCCAGCAGCCGGGGGCCAGAGACCCAGTACTTC. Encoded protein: CASSRGPETQYF.